This entry lists 19 T cell receptor beta chains sequenced from one sample in a study of T cells in Graves' hyperthyroidism and ophthalmopathy. Amplification targeted TCR beta CDR3 regions from RNA transcripts. The HTBI primer set was used in a first-round RT-PCR of the TCR CDR3. Via MiXCR, TCRdb re-called the multiplex PCR reads, giving one row per CDR3 protein. The data show roughly 650,000 distinct CDR3 sequences, 15% to 20% seen once. Sequenced: blood. These receptors all stem from a woman between 40 and 55 years old with Graves' ophthalmopathy.

This clonotype was seen only a few times. The conserved final phenylalanine or tryptophan is absent from the CDR3, which likely points to a read error. The V call is TRBV7-2, the J call TRBJ2-1, with 10 bases matching TRBD1. CDR3 length equals 16 residues. The V gene end was trimmed by 5 bases and the J gene end by 5 bases; junction bases not matched to a gene: 9. Looked up from germline, CDR1 is SGHTA and CDR2 is FQGNSA. The CDR3 here is CASSTGQGVRNNEQFL. The CDR3 DNA follows: TGTGCCAGCAGCACCGGACAGGGGGTTCGGAACAATGAGCAGTTCCTC.

This clonotype occurred a few times. The rearrangement joins TRBV18 to TRBJ1-1, with D possibly matching TRBD1 (5 bases). The V end lost 5 bases, the J end lost 4 bases, and 17 bases lay between the germline ends. CDR3 length equals 15 residues. In germline, CDR1 is KGHSH, CDR2 LQKENI. The DNA for the CDR3 is TGTGCCAGCTCATCGGGGCGCGCTGGGAGCACTGAAGCTTTCTTT. As protein: CASSSGRAGSTEAFF.

This clonotype was observed many times. This chain connects TRBV6-9 to TRBJ2-7; the D gene is possibly TRBD1 (6 bases). This CDR3 is built from 15 residues. The germline gives CDR1 MNHGY, CDR2 SVAAGI. V lost 6 bases to trimming and J lost 0 bases, with 15 bases between them. CDR3 DNA sequence: TGTGCCAGCAGGACCCTCCCGGACAGCTCCTACGAGCAGTACTTC. Protein sequence: CASRTLPDSSYEQYF.

V usage is TRBV3-1 and J usage is TRBJ2-2; D could derive from TRBD1 or TRBD2 (5 bases each). The germline CDR1 and CDR2 sequences are LGHDT and YNNKEL (reference sequence). The CDR3 contains 16 residues. Trimming left V 3 bases short and J 2 bases short, with 13 bases between. The CDR3 protein is CASSHPRGSNTGELFF. The CDR3, as DNA: TGTGCCAGCAGCCACCCGAGGGGATCCAACACCGGGGAGCTGTTTTTT.

Regarding this clonotype: Likely a read error: the CDR3 ends without its conserved phenylalanine or tryptophan. The gene calls are TRBV6-5 and TRBJ1-4; D is unresolved. The CDR3 is 16 amino acids. V shed 4 bases and J shed 4 bases, with 16 bases lying between them. Germline-derived CDR1 and CDR2 are MNHEY and SVGAGI. The CDR3 sequence: CASSFPRTADNEKLFS. The CDR3 DNA follows: TGTGCCAGCAGTTTCCCCCGGACGGCCGATAATGAAAAACTGTTTTCT.

The chain employs TRBV29-1 and TRBJ2-1; D is possibly TRBD1 (6 bases). Trimming removed 4 bases at V and 3 bases at J, with 10 bases between. The CDR3 is 13 amino acids. Germline V gene sequence: CDR1 SQVTM, CDR2 ANQGSEA. CDR3 nucleotides: TGCAGCGTTGCCAGGGACAACTACAATGAGCAGTTCTTC. This codes for CSVARDNYNEQFF.

There are many counts of this clonotype. The rearrangement uses TRBV14 and TRBJ1-1, with D maybe TRBD1 (5 bases). This CDR3 spans 14 amino acids. The germline V gene encodes CDR1 SGHDN and CDR2 FVKESK. Trimming removed 0 bases at V and 6 bases at J, with 11 bases between. This CDR3 reads CASSQDRDHPEAFF. CDR3 nucleotide sequence: TGTGCCAGCAGCCAAGACAGGGATCACCCTGAAGCTTTCTTT.

There are many counts of this clonotype. This chain links TRBV29-1 with TRBJ2-7, with D possibly TRBD1 on 5 matching bases. V lost 4 bases to trimming and J lost 1 base, with 5 bases between them. The V gene's germline CDR1 is SQVTM and CDR2 ANQGSEA. The CDR3 runs 11 residues. The CDR3 nucleotides are TGCAGCGTTGGACAGTCCTACGAGCAGTACTTC. The encoded protein is CSVGQSYEQYF.

Ten or more counts support this clonotype. The V gene is TRBV28, the J gene TRBJ2-1, with 8 nucleotides matching TRBD1. Looked up from germline, CDR1 is MDHEN and CDR2 is SYDVKM. V shed 6 bases, J shed 5 bases, and the junction held 6 bases outside the gene matches. The CDR3 contains 14 residues. The CDR3: CASSLTGQDNEQFF. CDR3 in DNA: TGTGCCAGCAGCCTTACGGGACAGGACAATGAGCAGTTCTTC.

This clonotype was recorded at least ten times. The CDR3 spells CSASGLAGGSSYEQYF. The CDR3 DNA reads TGCAGTGCTAGCGGCCTAGCGGGAGGGTCCTCCTACGAGCAGTACTTC. The rearrangement links TRBV20-1 to TRBJ2-7; 12 positions agree with TRBD2. The trim removed 3 bases at V and 0 bases at J, leaving 6 bases unmatched. From germline, CDR1 is DFQATT and CDR2 SNEGSKA (reference sequence). This CDR3 has 16 amino acids.

This clonotype was picked up many times. The chain has TRBV27 and TRBJ1-5; weak D call: TRBD1 (6 bases). CDR3 length equals 17 residues. Trimming removed 4 bases at V and 2 bases at J, with 18 bases between. The V gene's germline CDR1 is MNHEY and CDR2 SMNVEV (reference sequence). DNA of the CDR3: TGTGCCAGCAGTTACATAGGACGGGGGGCGGGCAATCAGCCCCAGCATTTT. Its protein is CASSYIGRGAGNQPQHF.

This clonotype was seen repeatedly, ten times or more. The chain employs TRBV5-1 and TRBJ2-1; TRBD1 is a possible D gene (5 bases). CDR3 size: 16 residues. V was pared by 5 bases and J by 4 bases, with 19 bases between. Germline V CDR1 and CDR2: SGHRS, YFSETQ. CDR3 amino acids: CASSLGGAGFYNEQFF. CDR3 DNA sequence: TGCGCCAGCAGTCTGGGTGGGGCAGGGTTTTACAATGAGCAGTTCTTC.

This chain connects TRBV6-2 or TRBV6-3 to TRBJ2-7, with D tentatively TRBD2 (6 bases). Trimming removed 2 bases at V and 0 bases at J, with 11 bases between. There are 15 residues in the CDR3. Germline V gene data show CDR1 as MNHEY and CDR2 as SVGEGT. The CDR3 nucleotides read TGTGCCAGCAGTTACATCTCCGGGGGCTCCTACGAGCAGTACTTC. Protein sequence: CASSYISGGSYEQYF.

Many counts were recorded for this clonotype. The V call is TRBV2, the J call TRBJ2-3; D is ambiguous. Germline CDR1 SNHLY, CDR2 FYNNEI. V gave up 4 bases and J gave up 4 bases, with 9 bases separating them. This CDR3 has 13 residues. The CDR3 reads CASSGPLADTQYF. The DNA of the CDR3 is TGTGCCAGCAGTGGTCCCTTAGCAGATACGCAGTATTTT.

This chain uses TRBV4-1 with TRBJ1-1; TRBD1 agrees at 7 bases. This CDR3 region has 15 residues. Trimming cost V 0 bases and J 3 bases; bases outside gene matches: 4. Germline V gene sequence: CDR1 MGHRA, CDR2 YSYEKL. The CDR3 region has the DNA TGCGCCAGCAGCCAAGAGCGAGACAGGGACACTGAAGCTTTCTTT. Translated, it gives CASSQERDRDTEAFF.

This clonotype was counted between two and nine times. The V call is TRBV9, the J call TRBJ2-3; TRBD2 aligns across 12 bases. V was clipped by 3 bases and J by 5 bases; unmatched bases: 4. The length of the CDR3 is 15 residues. Germline values: CDR1 SGDLS, CDR2 YYNGEE. The CDR3 DNA is TGTGCCAGCAGCGAACTAGCGGGGGGTTTAGATACGCAGTATTTT. The encoded protein is CASSELAGGLDTQYF.

This clonotype was seen repeatedly, ten times or more. V usage is TRBV2 and J usage is TRBJ1-5, with D perhaps matching TRBD1 (5 bases). This CDR3 contains 14 residues. The germline V and J ends were trimmed by 2 bases and 4 bases, with 9 bases remaining between them. The germline gives CDR1 SNHLY, CDR2 FYNNEI. The CDR3, as DNA: TGTGCCAGCAGTGAAAGCAGGGCGAATCAGCCCCAGCATTTT. Encoded protein: CASSESRANQPQHF.

Concerning this clonotype itself: A much bigger clone sits one base away, suggesting this may be a read error. The V call is TRBV18, the J call TRBJ2-3; D is uncertain. Trimming cost V 3 bases and J 9 bases, with 19 bases left between them. The CDR3 covers 15 residues. Germline CDR1 reads KGHSH; CDR2 reads LQKENI. In DNA, the CDR3 is TGTGCCAGCTCACCGGACCGTCTGGGTTCGGAAACGCAGTATTTT. It codes for CASSPDRLGSETQYF.

This clonotype was seen many times. This rearrangement joins TRBV7-9 to TRBJ2-1; D remains unclear. The CDR3 sequence is 15 residues long. Trimming left V 5 bases short and J 0 bases short, with 11 bases between. In germline, CDR1 is SEHNR, CDR2 FQNEAQ (reference sequence). The CDR3 sequence is CASSRPGSSYNEQFF. The DNA of the CDR3 is TGTGCCAGCAGCCGACCGGGCAGCTCCTACAATGAGCAGTTCTTC.